The 5 T cell receptor beta chains reported below all come from one sample, sequenced in a study of metastatic and nonmetastatic thyroid tumors. TCRdb recomputed clones from the PCR reads via MiXCR. This sample carries 25,000 to 35,000 clones, 15% to 20% of them seen once, and the ten largest clones take about 4.8%. Patients were all untreated before their thyroid surgery. Sequenced sample: blood. Receptors were obtained from a female donor with papillary thyroid cancer or a benign thyroid nodule (not recorded which). Some clones in this sample may be carry-over from other donors' samples.

J is TRBJ1-2 and V is TRBV7-8; D is ambiguous. This CDR3 contains 14 residues. Germline CDR1 reads SGHVS; CDR2 reads FQNEAQ. V gave up 7 bases and J gave up 3 bases, with 15 bases separating them. This chain's CDR3 is CASIIGRGYYGYTF. For the CDR3, the DNA is TGTGCCAGCATCATTGGACGGGGATACTATGGCTACACCTTC.

This clone was seen ten or more times. Here the CDR3 DNA reads TGCGCCAGCAGCCCGGGGGGGCCGAACTATGGCTACACCTTC. It codes for CASSPGGPNYGYTF. The chain joins TRBV5-1 to TRBJ1-2, with D perhaps TRBD1 (6 bases). V lost 4 bases, J lost 2 bases, and 12 bases lay in between. CDR3 size: 14 residues. CDR1 and CDR2 from the germline V gene are SGHRS and YFSETQ.

The table lists this clone with a few counts. The chain combines TRBV7-9 with TRBJ1-3, with D possibly being TRBD1 (6 bases). Trimming removed 7 bases from V and 0 bases from J, with 10 bases in between. Germline V gene data show CDR1 as SEHNR and CDR2 as FQNEAQ (reference sequence). The CDR3 runs 14 residues. Here the CDR3 reads CASTLGGSGNTIYF. The DNA for the CDR3 is TGTGCCAGCACCCTAGGGGGCTCTGGAAACACCATATATTTT.

This clone appeared many times. V gene TRBV4-1 combines with J gene TRBJ2-7; TRBD1 aligns across 8 bases. V lost 2 bases, J lost 3 bases, and 9 bases stayed unmatched. The CDR3 has 16 residues. Germline V gives CDR1 MGHRA, CDR2 YSYEKL. The CDR3 is CASSQIPTGTGYEQYF. Here the CDR3 DNA reads TGCGCCAGCAGCCAAATTCCCACCGGGACAGGCTACGAGCAGTACTTC.

The V and J genes are TRBV12-3 or TRBV12-4 and TRBJ2-7; D possibly corresponds to TRBD2 (6 bases). V lost 8 bases and J 0 bases, leaving 17 bases between the germline ends. The CDR3 totals 15 residues. The CDR3 nucleotides read TGTGCCAGCCGGACCCGGGGGTCGAGCTCCTACGAGCAGTACTTC. The encoded protein is CASRTRGSSSYEQYF.